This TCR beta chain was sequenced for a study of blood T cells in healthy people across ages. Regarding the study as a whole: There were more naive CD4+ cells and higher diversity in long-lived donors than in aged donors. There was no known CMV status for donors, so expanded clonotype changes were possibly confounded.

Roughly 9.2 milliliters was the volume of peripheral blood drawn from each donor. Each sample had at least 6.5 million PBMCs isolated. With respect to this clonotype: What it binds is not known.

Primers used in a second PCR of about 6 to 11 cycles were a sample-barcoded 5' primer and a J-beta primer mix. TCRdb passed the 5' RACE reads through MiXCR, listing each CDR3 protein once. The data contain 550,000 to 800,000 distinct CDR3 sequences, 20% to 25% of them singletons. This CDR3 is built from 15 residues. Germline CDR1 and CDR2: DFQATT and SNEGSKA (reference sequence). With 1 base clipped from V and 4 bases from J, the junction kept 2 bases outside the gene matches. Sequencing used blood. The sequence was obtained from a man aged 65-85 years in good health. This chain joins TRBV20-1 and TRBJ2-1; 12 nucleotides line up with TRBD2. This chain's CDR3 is CSARGLAGVYNEQFF. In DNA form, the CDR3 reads TGCAGTGCTAGAGGACTAGCGGGAGTGTACAATGAGCAGTTCTTC.